The T cell receptor (beta chain) under discussion was sequenced for a study of CD8 T cells in Susac syndrome. V lost 4 bases, J lost 7 bases, and 14 bases lay in between. Germline assignment: CDR1 SGHDT and CDR2 YYEEEE. The CDR3 has 14 amino acids. A quantity of roughly 0.5 to 1 ug RNA underwent reverse transcription using random hexamers. TCR beta CDR3 was amplified by immunoSEQ covering 54 Vbeta and 13 Jbeta. TCRdb itself ran the immunoSEQ multiplex PCR reads through MiXCR, one entry per CDR3 protein. The sample lists 80,000 or so distinct CDR3 sequences, about 93% occurring once. The J gene is TRBJ2-2, the V gene TRBV5-6; D not certain. The source is a human donor with Susac syndrome. Sequenced sample: CD4+ T cells from PBMCs. In DNA, the CDR3 is TGTGCCAGCAGCATCGCGGTGAGGAACGGGGAGCTGTTTTTT. Translating it yields CASSIAVRNGELFF.